This is a list of T cell receptor beta chains from one sample in a study of blood T cell repertoires in COVID-19. The table came from immunoSEQ multiplex PCR; TCRdb's copy has only in-frame clones and leaves some out. Of 110,000 to 150,000 clones listed, less than 85% are singletons. The sequenced material came from PBMCs or T cells enriched from blood (not recorded which). The receptors derive from a woman aged 18 to 35 who had been exposed to COVID-19. The CDR3 runs from the conserved cysteine through the conserved F or W. Fields, in order: clone size, J gene, V gene, D gene, CDR3 DNA, CDR3 protein. D genes are given only for firm matches. Some rows have no size entry. The others give once, few or many, or a class for an expanded clone.

-,TRBJ2-3,TRBV2,TRBD2,TGTGCCAGCAGTTGGGGACTAGCGGGAACTAGCACAGATACGCAGTATTTT,CASSWGLAGTSTDTQYF
-,TRBJ1-2,TRBV15,-,TGTGCCACCAGCAAAGATTACTGGTCTAACTATGGCTACACCTTC,CATSKDYWSNYGYTF
once,TRBJ2-7,TRBV7-9,TRBD1,TGTGCCAGCAGCTTAGATCAGGGGGCGGAACAGTACTTC,CASSLDQGAEQYF
-,TRBJ1-1,TRBV6-5,-,TGTGCCAGCAGTTATAGAGGTTGGAACACTGAAGCTTTCTTT,CASSYRGWNTEAFF
-,TRBJ2-7,TRBV27,TRBD2,TGTGCCAGCAGTTTGGGTGCGGGGGACTACGAGCAGTACTTC,CASSLGAGDYEQYF
-,TRBJ1-4,TRBV11-2,-,TGTGCCAGCAGCCGGAGTTTATTGGCAACTAATGAAAAACTGTTTTTT,CASSRSLLATNEKLFF
-,TRBJ2-1,TRBV30,-,TGTGCCTGGAGGGCCCGGACTGCCCGCCGCTACAATGAGCAGTTCTTC,CAWRARTARRYNEQFF
-,TRBJ1-5,TRBV6-5,-,TGTGCCAGCCGCCTCAAGGGGGGGGCGAATCAGCCCCAGCATTTT,CASRLKGGANQPQHF
-,TRBJ1-5,TRBV7-8,TRBD1,TGTGCCAGCAGCCCGGGACAGCGGAATCAGCCCCAGCATTTT,CASSPGQRNQPQHF
few,TRBJ2-7,TRBV7-8,TRBD1,TGTGCCAGCAGAAAAGACAGGGGGAAAGGCTACGAGCAGTACTTC,CASRKDRGKGYEQYF
-,TRBJ2-5,TRBV29-1,-,TGCAGCGTGCGGAGGGCCCCTGGCGCAGAGACCCAGTACTTC,CSVRRAPGAETQYF
-,TRBJ1-3,TRBV4-3,-,TGCGCCAGCAGCCCCGACAGTATCTCTGGAAACACCATATATTTT,CASSPDSISGNTIYF
few,TRBJ2-1,TRBV7-2,TRBD2,TGTGCCAGCAGCTTAGGGGGAACTAGCGGGAGGGCCTATGAGCAGTTCTTC,CASSLGGTSGRAYEQFF
-,TRBJ2-1,TRBV29-1,TRBD2,TGCAGCGTTGCGCTAAGACTAGCGGTCTACAATGAGCAGTTCTTC,CSVALRLAVYNEQFF
-,TRBJ2-5,TRBV14,TRBD1,TGTGCCAGCAGCCAACCTATTACAGGGGCCCGAGGGACCCAGTACTTC,CASSQPITGARGTQYF
-,TRBJ1-1,TRBV5-4,-,TGTGCCAGCACCCCAGATACAGGGTTAACTGAAGCTTTCTTT,CASTPDTGLTEAFF
few,TRBJ2-2,TRBV9,TRBD1,TGTGCCAGCAGCTGGGGGACAGGCTTTGACACCGGGGAGCTGTTTTTT,CASSWGTGFDTGELFF
few,TRBJ2-7,TRBV2,TRBD2,TGTGCCAGCAGCGCGCTTAGCGGGAAGGACTACGAGCAGTACTTC,CASSALSGKDYEQYF
-,TRBJ2-1,TRBV27,TRBD2,TGTGCCAGCACGGAAGCGGGAGCAAAGAGGAATGAGCAGTTCTTC,CASTEAGAKRNEQFF
-,TRBJ2-7,TRBV12-3/TRBV12-4,TRBD1,TGTGCCAGCAGATTCGGACAGGGGAACGAGCAGTACTTC,CASRFGQGNEQYF
once,TRBJ2-1,TRBV6-5,-,TGTGCCAGCACTTTCCAGGGTGAGCAGTTCTTC,CASTFQGEQFF
-,TRBJ1-1,TRBV21-1,-,TGTGCCAGCAGCAAAGGGTCAGGGGTAAGGAACACTGAAGCTTTCTTT,CASSKGSGVRNTEAFF
-,TRBJ2-7,TRBV1,-,TGCACCAGCAGCCAAGTTGGGGAGCGGGAGGGCCTGCCCGAGCAGTACTTC,CTSSQVGEREGLPEQYF
-,TRBJ2-1,TRBV27,TRBD1,TGTGCCAGCAGTTTATTTTCAGGGGGTAGGAGCTCCTACAATGAGCAGTTCTTC,CASSLFSGGRSSYNEQFF
-,TRBJ2-1,TRBV10-3,-,TGTGCCATCAGTGGAGCGGATTACAATGAGCAGTTCTTC,CAISGADYNEQFF
-,TRBJ2-5,TRBV25-1,-,TGTGCCAGCAGTGAATCCCGGGACCAAGAGACCCAGTACTTC,CASSESRDQETQYF
-,TRBJ1-3,TRBV5-1,TRBD1,TGCGCCAGCAGCTTGAGGTGGGGACAGGGAGAAAACACCATATATTTT,CASSLRWGQGENTIYF
-,TRBJ2-7,TRBV20-1,-,TGCAGTGCTATTATAGCGCCCGAGCAGTACTTC,CSAIIAPEQYF
-,TRBJ2-3,TRBV25-1,TRBD2,TGTGCCAGCAGTGAAGCGGGAGGGCCAGGTACGCAGTATTTT,CASSEAGGPGTQYF